This is a list of T cell receptor beta chains from one sample in a study of regulatory T cells. Assay used: immunoSEQ multiplex PCR; TCRdb lists only in-frame clones, some missing. The sample lists some 31,000 clones, 93% occurring once. Source material: conventional CD4+ T cells sorted from blood. These receptors were obtained from a child aged 2 to 10 with CD3G deficiency. CDR3s include the opening cysteine and the closing phenylalanine or tryptophan. The D gene is left open where the match is weak. Expanded clones are given a class, and other clones once, few, many or no size at all.

-	-	TRBJ2-3	TRBV12-5	TGTGCTAGTGCTTCCGAGGGAGATACGCAGTATTTT	CASASEGDTQYF
-	-	TRBJ2-1	TRBV5-1	TGCGCCAGCGCCCTTGAGGCCGGGACTGGATACAATGAGCAGTTCTTC	CASALEAGTGYNEQFF
TRBD1	-	TRBJ2-7	TRBV28	TGTGCCAGCAGTCAGGGGGACGTCTACTCCTACGAGCAGTACTTC	CASSQGDVYSYEQYF
TRBD2	once	TRBJ2-7	TRBV18	TGTGCCAGCTCCCGCGGGGGCTACGAGCAGTACTTC	CASSRGGYEQYF
-	-	TRBJ2-5	TRBV28	TGTGCCAGCAGTTCCCCGAGTAGGGGAGAGACCCAGTACTTC	CASSSPSRGETQYF
TRBD2	-	TRBJ2-1	TRBV18	TGTGCCAGCTCACCCCACCTGGCACTAGCGGGACGGGAGCAGTTCTTC	CASSPHLALAGREQFF
-	-	TRBJ2-7	TRBV28	TGTGCCAGCAGTTTATCTCTGAACTACGAGCAGTACTTC	CASSLSLNYEQYF
-	-	TRBJ2-1	TRBV28	TGTGCCAGCAGTTCCCCTGGGCGACCCGAGCAGTTCTTC	CASSSPGRPEQFF
-	-	TRBJ2-7	TRBV28	TGTGCCAGCAGTTTATATGGGGCCTACGAGCAGTACTTC	CASSLYGAYEQYF
TRBD1	-	TRBJ2-7	TRBV28	TGTGCCACCGGGACAGGTTACGAGCAGTACTTC	CATGTGYEQYF
TRBD2	-	TRBJ2-1	TRBV7-2	TGTGCCAGCAGGATCAGGACTAGCGGGAGCGGGGAGCAGTTCTTC	CASRIRTSGSGEQFF
TRBD1	-	TRBJ2-2	TRBV6-5	TGTGCCAAACCGGGACAGGGCTCCAACACCGGGGAGCTGTTTTTT	CAKPGQGSNTGELFF
-	-	TRBJ2-7	TRBV28	TGTGCCAGCAGTTATCAGGGACGGTTGTCCGAGCAGTACTTC	CASSYQGRLSEQYF
-	-	TRBJ2-3	TRBV7-9	TGTGCCAGCAGCTTTGGTTGGGGAATAGATACGCAGTATTTT	CASSFGWGIDTQYF